This T cell receptor beta chain was recovered during a study of response to subunit inactivated influenza vaccine. Broader study findings: It was the authors' suggestion that each seasonal influenza vaccination recruits few new T cells.

This clonotype was detected many times. What it binds is unknown. After removal of 10 bases from V and 5 bases from J, the junction contained 8 bases not matched to a gene. This CDR3 region has 15 residues. CDR1 is MNHEY, CDR2 SMNVEV, per germline (reference sequence). TCRdb recomputed calls from the RT-PCR reads with MiXCR, one row per CDR3 protein. The sample has 400,000 to 650,000 distinct CDR3 sequences, approximately 7.8% seen once; the top ten hold over 10%. This TCR derives from a man between 45 and 75 years old who received an inactivated influenza vaccine. This sequence joins TRBV27 and TRBJ2-2; 12 bases align to TRBD2. The input for sequencing was PBMCs from blood, taken roughly 24 months after vaccination. The CDR3 loop is CATSLAGGMTGELFF. CDR3 nucleotide sequence: TGTGCCACTTCACTAGCGGGGGGTATGACCGGGGAGCTGTTTTTT.